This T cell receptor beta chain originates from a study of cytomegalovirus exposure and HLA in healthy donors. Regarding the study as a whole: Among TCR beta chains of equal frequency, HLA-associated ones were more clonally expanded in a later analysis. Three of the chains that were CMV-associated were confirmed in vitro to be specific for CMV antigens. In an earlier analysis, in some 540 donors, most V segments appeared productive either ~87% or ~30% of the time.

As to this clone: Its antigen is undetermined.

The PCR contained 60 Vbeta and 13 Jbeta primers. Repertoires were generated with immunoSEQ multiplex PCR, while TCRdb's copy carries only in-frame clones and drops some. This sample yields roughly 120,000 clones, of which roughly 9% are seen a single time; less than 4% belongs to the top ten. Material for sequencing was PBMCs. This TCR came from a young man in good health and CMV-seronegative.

CDR3 sequence reads: CASSLKETQYF. CDR3 nucleotides: TGTGCCAGCAGCCTAAAAGAGACCCAGTACTTC. The chain links TRBV5-4 to TRBJ2-5; the D is unclear. CDR1 and CDR2 from the germline V gene are SGHNT and YYREEE (reference sequence). Between the trimmed V and J ends, which lost 4 bases and 3 bases, there was a span of 4 bases. The CDR3 extends over 11 amino acids.